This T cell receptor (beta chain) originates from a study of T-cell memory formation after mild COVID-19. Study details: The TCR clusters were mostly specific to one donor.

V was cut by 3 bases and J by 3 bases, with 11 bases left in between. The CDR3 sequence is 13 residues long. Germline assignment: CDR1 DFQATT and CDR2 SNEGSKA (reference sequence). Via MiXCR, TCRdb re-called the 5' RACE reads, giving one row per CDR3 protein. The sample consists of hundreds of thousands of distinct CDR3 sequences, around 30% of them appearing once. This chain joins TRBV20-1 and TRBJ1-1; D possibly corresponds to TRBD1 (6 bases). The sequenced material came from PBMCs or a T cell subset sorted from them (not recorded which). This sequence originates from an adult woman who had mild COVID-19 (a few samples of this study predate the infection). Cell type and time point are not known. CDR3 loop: CSASYRADTEAFF. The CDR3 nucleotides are TGCAGTGCTAGCTACAGGGCGGACACTGAAGCTTTCTTT.